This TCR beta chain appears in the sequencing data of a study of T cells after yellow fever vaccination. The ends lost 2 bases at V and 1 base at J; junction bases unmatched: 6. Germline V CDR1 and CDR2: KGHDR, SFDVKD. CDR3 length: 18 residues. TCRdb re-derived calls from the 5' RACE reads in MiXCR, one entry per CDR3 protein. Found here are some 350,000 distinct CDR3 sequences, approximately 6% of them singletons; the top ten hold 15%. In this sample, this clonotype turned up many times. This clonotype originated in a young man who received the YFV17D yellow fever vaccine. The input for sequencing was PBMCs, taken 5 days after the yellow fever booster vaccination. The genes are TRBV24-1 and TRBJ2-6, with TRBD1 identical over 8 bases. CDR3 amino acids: CATSDSTGGFSGANVLTF. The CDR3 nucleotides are TGTGCCACCAGTGATTCTACAGGGGGTTTTTCTGGGGCCAACGTCCTGACTTTC.